The rows below give T cell receptor beta chains drawn from one sample of a study of T cell responses to AZD1222 COVID-19 vaccine. Generated by immunoSEQ multiplex PCR, the TCRdb table keeps only in-frame clones and is missing some. The repertoire includes some 130,000 clones, roughly 90% of them detected once, and roughly 3.1% sits in the top ten. Source: peripheral blood, taken on day 0 of AZD1222 vaccination. The receptors stem from an adult in good health. Both conserved end residues are part of each CDR3. The D gene is left open where the match is weak. Rows give clone size only sometimes, using once, few, many, or a class for an expanded clone.

>TRBJ2-7|few|TRBV6-5|NA
CASTRGREQYF
TGTGCCAGCACCCGGGGCAGGGAGCAGTACTTC
>TRBJ2-1|NA|TRBV7-8|TRBD2
CASSLIIYLAATSTSYNEQFF
TGTGCCAGCAGCTTAATTATCTACCTAGCGGCAACCTCAACCTCCTACAATGAGCAGTTCTTC
>TRBJ2-1|NA|TRBV19|NA
CASSIAGTYNEQFF
TGTGCCAGTAGTATAGCGGGAACCTACAATGAGCAGTTCTTC
>TRBJ1-1|NA|TRBV6-5|TRBD1
CASSYDRGDTEAFF
TGTGCCAGCAGTTACGACAGGGGGGACACTGAAGCTTTCTTT
>TRBJ2-7|NA|TRBV12-5|TRBD1
CASGLWTGDYEQYF
TGTGCTAGTGGTTTGTGGACAGGGGATTACGAGCAGTACTTC
>TRBJ2-1|NA|TRBV3-1/TRBV3-2|NA
CASSQEAGSYNEQFF
TGTGCCAGCAGCCAAGAGGCGGGCTCCTACAATGAGCAGTTCTTC
>TRBJ1-3|NA|TRBV4-1|NA
CASSQAGGGLSGNTIYF
TGCGCCAGCAGCCAAGCCGGGGGGGGACTCTCTGGAAACACCATATATTTT
>TRBJ2-3|NA|TRBV7-3|TRBD2
CASSSGLAGTDTQYF
TGTGCCAGCAGCTCGGGACTAGCGGGAACAGATACGCAGTATTTT
>TRBJ1-6|NA|TRBV6-5|TRBD1
CASSYSRDSLNSPLHF
TGTGCCAGCAGTTACTCGAGGGACAGCCTTAATTCACCCCTCCACTTT
>TRBJ2-3|NA|TRBV19|TRBD1
CASSTSGQGRDTQYF
TGTGCCAGTAGTACCTCAGGACAGGGGCGAGATACGCAGTATTTT
>TRBJ2-2|NA|TRBV11-2|NA
CASSTREGTNTGELFF
TGTGCCAGCAGCACCCGAGAGGGGACGAACACCGGGGAGCTGTTTTTT
>TRBJ2-1|NA|TRBV7-3|NA
CASSYDVLVRDEQFF
TGTGCCAGCAGCTACGATGTTTTGGTTCGCGATGAGCAGTTCTTC
>TRBJ2-5|NA|TRBV18|NA
CASSPPPQPETQYF
TGTGCCAGCTCTCCGCCCCCCCAACCGGAGACCCAGTACTTC
>TRBJ2-3|NA|TRBV11-2|TRBD2
CASSLAGLASQDTQYF
TGTGCCAGCAGCCTAGCGGGGCTAGCATCCCAAGATACGCAGTATTTT
>TRBJ2-7|NA|TRBV7-8|TRBD2
CASSLAPPGLADAYEQYF
TGTGCCAGCAGCTTAGCCCCGCCGGGACTAGCGGACGCCTACGAGCAGTACTTC
>TRBJ1-2|NA|TRBV27|NA
CASKVQGTNYGYTF
TGTGCCAGCAAGGTCCAGGGGACCAACTATGGCTACACCTTC
>TRBJ2-3|NA|TRBV18|TRBD1
CASSPGQGADTQYF
TGTGCCAGCTCACCGGGACAGGGAGCAGATACGCAGTATTTT
>TRBJ2-7|once|TRBV1|NA
CTSSQESHGRAPYEQYF
TGCACCAGCAGCCAAGAATCGCACGGGAGGGCCCCCTACGAGCAGTACTTC
>TRBJ1-2|NA|TRBV6-6|NA
CASSRDGYYGYTF
TGTGCCAGCAGCAGGGACGGATACTATGGCTACACCTTC
>TRBJ2-1|NA|TRBV4-3|NA
CASARLSSYNEQFF
TGCGCCAGCGCCCGGCTGAGCTCCTACAATGAGCAGTTCTTC
>TRBJ1-1|NA|TRBV5-6|NA
CASSPSSGTEAFF
TGTGCCAGCAGCCCGAGTTCGGGCACTGAAGCTTTCTTT
>TRBJ1-5|NA|TRBV28|NA
CASRQTTGTSNQPQHF
TGTGCCAGCAGACAAACCACCGGGACAAGCAATCAGCCCCAGCATTTT
>TRBJ1-1|NA|TRBV9|TRBD1
CASSAWTGKAFF
TGTGCCAGCAGCGCATGGACAGGAAAAGCTTTCTTT
>TRBJ2-1|NA|TRBV18|NA
CASSPAADGEQFF
TGTGCCAGCTCACCAGCGGCGGATGGTGAGCAGTTCTTC
>TRBJ1-4|NA|TRBV7-2|NA
CASSLGGGDEKLFF
TGTGCCAGCAGCCTCGGGGGGGGAGATGAAAAACTGTTTTTT
>TRBJ2-1|NA|TRBV10-3|TRBD2
CAIKQAGGENEQFF
TGTGCCATCAAGCAAGCGGGAGGTGAAAATGAGCAGTTCTTC
>TRBJ2-7|NA|TRBV29-1|NA
CSVEEGRETREQYF
TGCAGCGTTGAAGAAGGACGGGAGACTAGGGAGCAGTACTTC
>TRBJ1-3|once|TRBV9|NA
CASSGGDARNTIYF
TGTGCCAGCAGCGGGGGGGACGCTAGAAACACCATATATTTT
>TRBJ2-7|NA|TRBV14|NA
CASSQDLGDIQYF
TGTGCCAGCAGCCAAGATTTGGGGGACATACAGTACTTC
>TRBJ2-3|few|TRBV27|NA
CASSFGDTDTQYF
TGTGCCAGCAGTTTTGGGGACACAGATACGCAGTATTTT
>TRBJ2-5|NA|TRBV7-2|NA
CASSPDRGLPRETQYF
TGTGCCAGCAGCCCCGACCGAGGACTCCCGAGGGAGACCCAGTACTTC
>TRBJ1-5|NA|TRBV5-6|TRBD1
CASSLAGGRQPQHF
TGTGCCAGCAGCCTAGCAGGGGGCAGGCAGCCCCAGCATTTT
>TRBJ2-7|NA|TRBV27|NA
CASSAGHTYEQYF
TGTGCCAGCAGTGCGGGACACACCTACGAGCAGTACTTC
>TRBJ2-1|NA|TRBV5-1|NA
CASSSGHPGNEQFF
TGCGCCAGCAGCTCCGGACACCCCGGCAATGAGCAGTTCTTC
>TRBJ1-1|NA|TRBV3-1/TRBV3-2|NA
CASISKWAAGNTEAFF
TGTGCCAGCATCTCAAAGTGGGCCGCCGGTAACACTGAAGCTTTCTTT
>TRBJ1-2|NA|TRBV16|NA
CASSQSHSPHGYTF
TGTGCCAGCAGCCAATCACACTCCCCGCATGGCTACACCTTC
>TRBJ2-7|NA|TRBV5-1|NA
CASSRSQHLPYEQYF
TGCGCCAGCAGCCGCTCCCAGCATCTCCCCTACGAGCAGTACTTC
>TRBJ1-1|NA|TRBV15|NA
CATSRDQNTEAFF
TGTGCCACCAGCAGAGATCAGAACACTGAAGCTTTCTTT
>TRBJ2-7|NA|TRBV3-1/TRBV3-2|NA
CASSQDRTTKSYEQYF
TGTGCCAGCAGCCAAGATCGCACTACCAAATCCTACGAGCAGTACTTC
>TRBJ2-7|NA|TRBV6-6|NA
CASSPSGLSYEQYF
TGTGCCAGCAGTCCGAGCGGGTTATCCTACGAGCAGTACTTC
>TRBJ1-1|NA|TRBV29-1|NA
CSVVPTTNTEAFF
TGCAGCGTTGTACCGACAACGAACACTGAAGCTTTCTTT
>TRBJ1-1|NA|TRBV6-2/TRBV6-3|NA
CASSYSITEAFF
TGTGCCAGCAGTTACTCAATCACTGAAGCTTTCTTT
>TRBJ1-2|NA|TRBV7-2|NA
CASSLGVNYGYTF
TGTGCCAGCAGCTTAGGGGTTAACTATGGCTACACCTTC
>TRBJ2-7|NA|TRBV6-5|NA
CASGGTTYEQYF
TGTGCCAGCGGAGGTACAACCTACGAGCAGTACTTC
>TRBJ1-5|NA|TRBV19|NA
CASTESWGSGQPQHF
TGTGCCAGTACCGAAAGTTGGGGTAGTGGGCAGCCCCAGCATTTT
>TRBJ2-7|NA|TRBV5-4|TRBD1
CASSHSGQTYEQYF
TGTGCCAGCAGCCATTCGGGACAGACCTACGAGCAGTACTTC
>TRBJ1-5|NA|TRBV10-1|TRBD1
CASSEWGQGASSNQPQHF
TGCGCCAGCAGTGAGTGGGGACAGGGGGCTTCTAGCAATCAGCCCCAGCATTTT
>TRBJ1-4|NA|TRBV19|NA
CASSPLDSHEKLFF
TGTGCCAGTAGTCCGCTCGATTCACATGAAAAACTGTTTTTT
>TRBJ1-2|NA|TRBV5-6|NA
CASSLARRIYGYTF
TGTGCCAGCAGCTTGGCCCGCAGGATCTATGGCTACACCTTC
>TRBJ2-1|few|TRBV11-1|NA
CAAIGDNEQFF
TGTGCGGCCATCGGTGACAATGAGCAGTTCTTC
>TRBJ2-7|NA|TRBV12-3/TRBV12-4|NA
CASTKGEANEQYF
TGTGCCAGCACCAAAGGAGAAGCCAACGAGCAGTACTTC
>TRBJ2-1|NA|TRBV29-1|NA
CSVLVWGAGVSYNEQFF
TGCAGCGTTCTTGTCTGGGGGGCGGGCGTCTCCTACAATGAGCAGTTCTTC
>TRBJ1-2|NA|TRBV3-1/TRBV3-2|NA
CASSQARGDYGYTF
TGTGCCAGCAGCCAAGCGAGGGGTGATTATGGCTACACCTTC